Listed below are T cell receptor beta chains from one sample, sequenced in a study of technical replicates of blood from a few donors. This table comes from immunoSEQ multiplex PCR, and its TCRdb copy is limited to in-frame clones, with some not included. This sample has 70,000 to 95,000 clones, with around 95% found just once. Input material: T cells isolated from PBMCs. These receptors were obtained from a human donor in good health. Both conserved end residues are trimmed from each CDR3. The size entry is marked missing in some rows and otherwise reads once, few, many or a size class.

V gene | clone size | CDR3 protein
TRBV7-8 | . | ASSLVGGTANTEAF
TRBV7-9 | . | ASSSRTGGGNEKLF
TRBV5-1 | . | ASSLATMTSGTSYEQY
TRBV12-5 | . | ASGLWIVRGGNNSPLH
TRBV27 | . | ASSLSLGGADT
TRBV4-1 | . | ASSQVSAASPGTQH
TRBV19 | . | ASSHKGGGAPQY
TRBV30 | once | AYKNRPGHYSNQPQH
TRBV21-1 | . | ASALGLAEKETQY
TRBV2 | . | ASSESRWDEQY